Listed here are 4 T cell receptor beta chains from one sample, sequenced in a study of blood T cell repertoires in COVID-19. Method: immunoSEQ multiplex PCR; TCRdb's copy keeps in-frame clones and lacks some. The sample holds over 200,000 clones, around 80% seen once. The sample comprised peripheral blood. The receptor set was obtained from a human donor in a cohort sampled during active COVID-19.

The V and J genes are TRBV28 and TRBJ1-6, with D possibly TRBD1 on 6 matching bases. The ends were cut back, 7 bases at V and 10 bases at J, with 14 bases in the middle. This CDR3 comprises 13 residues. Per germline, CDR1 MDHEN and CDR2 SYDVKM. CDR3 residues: CASTAPGESPLHF. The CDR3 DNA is TGTGCCAGCACCGCCCCAGGGGAATCACCCCTCCACTTT.

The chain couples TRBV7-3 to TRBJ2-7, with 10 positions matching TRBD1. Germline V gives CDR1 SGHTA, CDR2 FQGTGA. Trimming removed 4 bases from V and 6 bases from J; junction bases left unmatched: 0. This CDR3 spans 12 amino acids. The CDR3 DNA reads TGTGCCAGCAGCTGGACAGGGGGCGAGCAGTACTTC. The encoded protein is CASSWTGGEQYF.

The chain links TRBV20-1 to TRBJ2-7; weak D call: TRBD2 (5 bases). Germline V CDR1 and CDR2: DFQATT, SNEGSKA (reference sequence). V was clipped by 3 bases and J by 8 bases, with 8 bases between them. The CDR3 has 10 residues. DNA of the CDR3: TGCAGTGCTAGCGGGAACAAGCAGTACTTC. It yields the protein CSASGNKQYF.

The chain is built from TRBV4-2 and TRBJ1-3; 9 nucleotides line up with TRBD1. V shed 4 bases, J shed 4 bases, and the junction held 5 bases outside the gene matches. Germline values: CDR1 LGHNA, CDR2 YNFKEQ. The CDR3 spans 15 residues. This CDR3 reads CASSRPGQGGNTIYF. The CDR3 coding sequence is TGTGCCAGCAGCCGACCGGGACAGGGCGGAAACACCATATATTTT.